The 32 T cell receptor beta chains reported below all come from one sample, sequenced in a study of blood T cell repertoires in COVID-19. TCRdb keeps only in-frame clones here, not all; method: immunoSEQ multiplex PCR. The sample records over 15,000 clones, under 90% being singletons. Sequenced material: peripheral blood. The source is a human donor with active COVID-19. The donor label of this sample is uncertain.

This chain links TRBV7-8 with TRBJ1-5; D uncertain. Germline loops: CDR1 SGHVS, CDR2 FQNEAQ. CDR3 length equals 15 residues. Trimming took 5 bases from V and 0 from J, leaving 11 bases between them. CDR3 residues: CASSPFSDSNQPQHF. DNA for the CDR3: TGTGCCAGCAGCCCATTTTCAGATAGCAATCAGCCCCAGCATTTT.

The genes are TRBV6-2 or TRBV6-3 and TRBJ1-4; 7 bases line up with TRBD1. Germline V gene data show CDR1 as MNHEY and CDR2 as SVGEGT. The CDR3 consists of 14 residues. V dropped 0 bases and J dropped 12; count of bases not matched to a gene: 7. The CDR3 is CASSYSGRGKELFF. The CDR3 DNA sequence: TGTGCCAGCAGTTACTCGGGCAGGGGGAAGGAACTGTTTTTT.

The gene calls are TRBV7-6 and TRBJ2-7, with 10 bases matching TRBD2. From germline, CDR1 is SGHVS and CDR2 FNYEAQ. Trimming removed 2 bases from V and 3 bases from J; junction bases left unmatched: 4. The CDR3 contains 15 residues. The CDR3 loop reads CASSLRLAGVYEQYF. CDR3 bases: TGTGCCAGCAGCTTAAGGCTAGCGGGGGTCTACGAGCAGTACTTC.

The V gene is TRBV11-2, the J gene TRBJ2-3; 8 bases match TRBD2. The CDR3 length is 18 residues. The trim removed 1 base at V and 4 bases at J, leaving 13 bases unmatched. Germline lookup yields CDR1 SGHAT and CDR2 FQNNGV. Here the CDR3 reads CASSLVAGRHLGADTQYF. The CDR3 DNA reads TGTGCCAGCAGCTTAGTAGCGGGGAGACACTTGGGCGCAGATACGCAGTATTTT. The variable domain in full, completed from reference TRBV11-2 and TRBJ2-3, reads EAGVAQSPRYKIIEKRQSVAFWCNPISGHATLYWYQQILGQGPKLLIQFQNNGVVDDSQLPKDRFSAERLKGVDSTLKIQPAKLEDSAVYLCASSLVAGRHLGADTQYFGPGTRLTVL.

Only a few counts were recorded for this clone. V is TRBV5-4 and J is TRBJ2-1; D call uncertain. Germline V CDR1 and CDR2: SGHNT, YYREEE (reference sequence). Trimming pared 0 bases from V and 10 bases from J, leaving 14 bases between. CDR3 length: 14 amino acids. The chain's CDR3 is CASSLGSTSREQFF. In DNA, the CDR3 is TGTGCCAGCAGCTTGGGTTCCACCAGCAGGGAGCAGTTCTTC. The full variable domain, its missing parts supplied by reference TRBV5-4 and TRBJ2-1, is ETGVTQSPTHLIKTRGQQVTLRCSSQSGHNTVSWYQQALGQGPQFIFQYYREEENGRGNFPPRFSGLQFPNYSSELNVNALELDDSALYLCASSLGSTSREQFFGPGTRLTVL.

The CDR3 reads CASSTSGYQETQYF. CDR3 in DNA: TGTGCCAGCAGCACGAGCGGCTACCAAGAGACCCAGTACTTC. The V call is TRBV5-6, the J call TRBJ2-5, with D perhaps TRBD2 (5 bases). V was clipped by 4 bases and J by 0 bases, with 10 bases between them. CDR1 is SGHDT and CDR2 is YYEEEE in the germline V gene. The CDR3 sequence is 14 residues long.

The chain has TRBV6-5 and TRBJ2-7; 8 bases are a match to TRBD1. Germline loops: CDR1 MNHEY, CDR2 SVGAGI. The V segment lost 4 bases and the J segment 6 bases; nucleotides outside the gene matches: 5. The CDR3 loop spans 13 amino acids. CDR3 sequence: CASSSTTGVEQYF. The CDR3 nucleotides are TGTGCCAGCAGTTCCACGACAGGGGTCGAGCAGTACTTC.

This clone is a singleton in its sample. The chain links TRBV7-3 to TRBJ2-3; 9 positions agree with TRBD1. V trimming: 0 bases; J trimming: 6 bases; junction bases outside the gene matches: 7. The germline CDR1 and CDR2 sequences are SGHTA and FQGTGA. The CDR3 spans 16 residues. The CDR3 here is CASSLTVGQGSDTQYF. CDR3 in DNA: TGTGCCAGCAGCTTAACGGTGGGACAGGGATCCGATACGCAGTATTTT.

This clone was seen a few times. The rearrangement links TRBV24-1 to TRBJ2-4, with 7 bases identical to TRBD1. Germline V gene data show CDR1 as KGHDR and CDR2 as SFDVKD. Trimming at V came to 3 bases and at J to 4 bases, leaving 11 bases not matched to a gene. This CDR3 is 17 amino acids long. This chain's CDR3 is CATSDPRRDSRKNIQYF. The CDR3 coding sequence is TGTGCCACCAGTGATCCCCGCAGGGACAGCCGTAAAAACATTCAGTACTTC.

J is TRBJ2-2 and V is TRBV6-5; D not resolved. CDR1 is MNHEY and CDR2 is SVGAGI in the germline V gene. The CDR3 loop spans 15 amino acids. The V and J ends lost 3 bases and 1 base respectively, with 9 bases between them. The CDR3 reads CASSYLSGNTGELFF. In DNA, the CDR3 is TGTGCCAGCAGTTATCTTTCGGGGAACACCGGGGAGCTGTTTTTT.

This clone was seen only once. This chain connects TRBV4-3 to TRBJ2-7; D is possibly TRBD1 (6 bases). V was pared by 4 bases and J by 2 bases, with 12 bases between. There are 14 residues in the CDR3. CDR1 is LGHNA and CDR2 is YSLEER in the germline V gene. As DNA, the CDR3 is TGCGCCAGCAGCCGGGGGCAGGGGACCTACGAGCAGTACTTC. Translation gives CASSRGQGTYEQYF.

This rearrangement joins TRBV24-1 to TRBJ1-2; TRBD1 might be the D (6 bases). CDR1 KGHDR and CDR2 SFDVKD come from the germline V gene. There are 13 residues in the CDR3. Trimming stripped 9 bases from V and 4 bases from J, with 14 bases between. CDR3 loop: CATRGASSYGYTF. The CDR3 nucleotides are TGTGCCACCCGGGGGGCCAGCTCCTATGGCTACACCTTC.

The CDR3 DNA reads TGTGCCAGCAGTTCCCCGAGCGGGGGAAACACCGGGGAGCTGTTTTTT. This translates into CASSSPSGGNTGELFF. This rearrangement joins TRBV6-2 or TRBV6-3 to TRBJ2-2; 8 bases align to TRBD2. The CDR3 sequence is 16 residues long. V was clipped by 4 bases and J by 2 bases; unmatched bases: 6. Per the germline V gene, CDR1 is MNHEY and CDR2 is SVGEGT.

This chain connects TRBV9 to TRBJ1-2; TRBD1 agrees at 7 bases. From germline, CDR1 is SGDLS and CDR2 YYNGEE. J lost 4 bases, V lost 0 bases, and 6 bases had no gene match. The CDR3 extends over 15 amino acids. CDR3 in DNA: TGTGCCAGCAGCGTAGGACAGGGCGGATCCTATGGCTACACCTTC. Translation gives CASSVGQGGSYGYTF.

The V call is TRBV6-5, the J call TRBJ2-5; no reliable D call. Germline V gene lookup returns CDR1 MNHEY and CDR2 SVGAGI. Trimming took 9 bases from V and 2 from J, leaving 10 bases between them. The CDR3 consists of 12 residues. CDR3 sequence: CASRHRQETQYF. The CDR3 DNA sequence: TGTGCCAGTCGCCATAGACAAGAGACCCAGTACTTC.

CDR3 DNA: TGTGCCAGCAGCTTTTTAGTGGGCGCGCCTCAGCCCCAGCATTTT. Encoded protein: CASSFLVGAPQPQHF. V and J are TRBV13 and TRBJ1-5; D gene ambiguous. Germline loops: CDR1 PRHDT, CDR2 FYEKMQ (reference sequence). V lost 3 bases, J lost 6 bases, and 15 bases lay in between. The CDR3 is 15 amino acids.

The rearrangement uses TRBV27 and TRBJ2-1; 13 bases are shared with TRBD2. CDR1 is MNHEY and CDR2 is SMNVEV in the germline V gene (reference sequence). The CDR3 extends over 15 amino acids. The V and J ends lost 6 bases and 7 bases, in that order; junction bases with no gene match: 6. CDR3: CASRLTSGGANEQFF. The CDR3 DNA reads as TGTGCCAGCAGACTTACTAGCGGGGGGGCAAATGAGCAGTTCTTC.

CDR3 coding DNA: TGTGCCAGCTCACCATTTACAGGAGACTATGGCTACACCTTC. It specifies CASSPFTGDYGYTF. V usage is TRBV18 and J usage is TRBJ1-2; D is perhaps TRBD1 (5 bases). Deletions cut 2 bases from V and 3 bases from J, with 10 bases between. CDR3 length: 14 amino acids. Germline assignment: CDR1 KGHSH and CDR2 LQKENI.

The genes are TRBV18 and TRBJ2-3, with 12 bases that match TRBD1. Germline V gene lookup returns CDR1 KGHSH and CDR2 LQKENI. The CDR3 extends over 17 amino acids. V gave up 4 bases and J gave up 2 bases; unmatched junction bases: 7. This chain's CDR3 is CASSLAGTGGDTDTQYF. The CDR3 DNA reads TGTGCCAGCTCACTAGCCGGGACAGGGGGCGACACAGATACGCAGTATTTT.

The chain is built from TRBV5-1 and TRBJ1-2; 7 positions agree with TRBD1. Germline V gene sequence: CDR1 SGHRS, CDR2 YFSETQ. The length of the CDR3 is 16 residues. V lost 4 bases and J lost 1; bases outside the gene matches: 10. CDR3 nucleotides: TGCGCCAGCAGCCCGGCTTACAGGGGAGATAACTATGGCTACACCTTC. It translates to CASSPAYRGDNYGYTF.

The V and J genes are TRBV25-1 and TRBJ2-7; 7 positions match TRBD2. Trimming at V came to 0 bases and at J to 6 bases, leaving 8 bases not matched to a gene. CDR3 length: 15 amino acids. Per germline, CDR1 MGHDK and CDR2 SYGVNS. In DNA, the CDR3 is TGTGCCAGCAGTGAATATGGGGCAGCGGGAACCGAGCAGTACTTC. It codes for CASSEYGAAGTEQYF.

V usage is TRBV4-2 and J usage is TRBJ2-1; D remains unclear. The germline V and J ends were trimmed by 1 base and 6 bases, with 13 bases remaining between them. Germline V gene lookup returns CDR1 LGHNA and CDR2 YNFKEQ. The CDR3 runs to 15 residues. The CDR3 DNA sequence: TGTGCCAGCAGCCAAGTGCCGGGTAGCCCCAATGAGCAGTTCTTC. Encoded protein: CASSQVPGSPNEQFF.

This rearrangement joins TRBV5-1 to TRBJ1-2; possible D gene TRBD1, 6 bases. This CDR3 is 14 amino acids long. Trimming cost V 0 bases and J 4 bases, with 10 bases left between them. Germline V gives CDR1 SGHRS, CDR2 YFSETQ. CDR3 DNA: TGCGCCAGCAGCTTGGATGTAGGGGGCTATGGCTACACCTTC. This codes for CASSLDVGGYGYTF.

The V and J genes are TRBV7-9 and TRBJ2-3; maybe TRBD2 (6 bases). The V end was cut by 5 bases, the J end by 4 bases, with 16 bases between. The CDR3 contains 15 residues. Per the germline V gene, CDR1 is SEHNR and CDR2 is FQNEAQ (reference sequence). Written as DNA, the CDR3 is TGTGCCAGCAGCCCCCCGGGCGGGACGGCAGATACGCAGTATTTT. Its protein product is CASSPPGGTADTQYF.

The chain uses TRBV5-6 and TRBJ2-3; 10 positions match TRBD2. The CDR3 totals 16 residues. V dropped 0 bases and J dropped 0; count of bases not matched to a gene: 1. The germline gives CDR1 SGHDT, CDR2 YYEEEE. The CDR3 DNA reads as TGTGCCAGCAGCTTGGCGGGACTAGCGAGCACAGATACGCAGTATTTT. It is translated as CASSLAGLASTDTQYF. The full variable domain, its missing parts supplied by reference TRBV5-6 and TRBJ2-3, is DAGVTQSPTHLIKTRGQQVTLRCSPKSGHDTVSWYQQALGQGPQFIFQYYEEEERQRGNFPDRFSGHQFPNYSSELNVNALLLGDSALYLCASSLAGLASTDTQYFGPGTRLTVL.

This chain uses TRBV7-9 with TRBJ2-5; the D is unclear. Germline loops: CDR1 SEHNR, CDR2 FQNEAQ (reference sequence). Trimming took off 1 base at V and 6 bases at J, with 12 bases between the two ends. This CDR3 is built from 14 residues. The CDR3 loop is CASSLVAAFKTQYF. The DNA of the CDR3 is TGTGCCAGCAGCTTAGTGGCGGCCTTCAAGACCCAGTACTTC.

The chain has TRBV11-3 and TRBJ2-3; possible D gene TRBD2, 5 bases. Trimming shortened V by 1 base and J by 4 bases, and 9 bases separated the two germline ends. Germline V gene data show CDR1 as SGHNT and CDR2 as YENEEA. The CDR3 length is 14 residues. The CDR3 DNA follows: TGTGCCAGCAGCTTAGGTACTAGTGCAGATACGCAGTATTTT. Amino acid sequence: CASSLGTSADTQYF. The full variable domain, with the rest looked up from reference TRBV11-3 and TRBJ2-3, is EAGVVQSPRYKIIEKKQPVAFWCNPISGHNTLYWYLQNLGQGPELLIRYENEEAVDDSQLPKDRFSAERLKGVDSTLKIQPAELGDSAVYLCASSLGTSADTQYFGPGTRLTVL.

This clone was recorded a few times. J is TRBJ2-3 and V is TRBV7-3; 9 bases line up with TRBD2. Germline V gene lookup returns CDR1 SGHTA and CDR2 FQGTGA. V shed 1 base and J 10 bases; nucleotides not matched to a gene: 3. This CDR3 is built from 13 residues. The CDR3 nucleotides are TGTGCCAGCAGCTTAAATAGCGGGGGTGCGCAGTATTTT. Residues: CASSLNSGGAQYF. Full variable domain (remainder filled in from reference TRBV7-3 and TRBJ2-3): GAGVSQTPSNKVTEKGKYVELRCDPISGHTALYWYRQSLGQGPEFLIYFQGTGAADDSGLPNDRFFAVRPEGSVSTLKIQRTERGDSAVYLCASSLNSGGAQYFGPGTRLTVL.

This sequence joins TRBV7-6 and TRBJ2-7; D ambiguous. This CDR3 is built from 14 residues. V lost 0 bases and J 1 base, leaving 7 bases between the germline ends. Germline values: CDR1 SGHVS, CDR2 FNYEAQ. The chain's CDR3 is CASSLAVASYEQYF. As DNA, the CDR3 is TGTGCCAGCAGCTTAGCGGTAGCTTCCTACGAGCAGTACTTC.

The chain recombines TRBV2 with TRBJ2-1; 9 bases align to TRBD1. Germline V gene sequence: CDR1 SNHLY, CDR2 FYNNEI. The ends lost 6 bases at V and 8 bases at J; junction bases unmatched: 2. The CDR3 has 12 amino acids. As DNA, the CDR3 is TGTGCCAGCAGAGGACAGGGGTATGAGCAGTTCTTC. Its protein product is CASRGQGYEQFF.

The rearrangement links TRBV7-9 to TRBJ2-1; TRBD2 matches 9 bases. Germline V gene lookup returns CDR1 SEHNR and CDR2 FQNEAQ (reference sequence). Trimming removed 5 bases from V and 6 bases from J; junction bases left unmatched: 17. This CDR3 is 18 amino acids long. The CDR3 is CASSPGGAGGHRRNEQFF. The DNA of the CDR3 is TGTGCCAGCAGCCCAGGCGGGGCGGGGGGGCACCGGCGCAATGAGCAGTTCTTC. The complete variable domain, with remaining parts taken from reference TRBV7-9 and TRBJ2-1, reads DTGVSQNPRHKITKRGQNVTFRCDPISEHNRLYWYRQTLGQGPEFLTYFQNEAQLEKSRLLSDRFSAERPKGSFSTLEIQRTEQGDSAMYLCASSPGGAGGHRRNEQFFGPGTRLTVL.

The CDR3 region is CASSPTAGGEKLFF. CDR3 coding DNA: TGTGCCAGCAGTCCGACCGCTGGGGGGGAAAAACTGTTTTTT. V gene TRBV6-4 combines with J gene TRBJ1-4; a weak D match, TRBD1 (5 bases). Germline values: CDR1 MRHNA, CDR2 SNTAGT. Trimming cost V 5 bases and J 8 bases, with 15 bases left between them. The CDR3 totals 14 residues.